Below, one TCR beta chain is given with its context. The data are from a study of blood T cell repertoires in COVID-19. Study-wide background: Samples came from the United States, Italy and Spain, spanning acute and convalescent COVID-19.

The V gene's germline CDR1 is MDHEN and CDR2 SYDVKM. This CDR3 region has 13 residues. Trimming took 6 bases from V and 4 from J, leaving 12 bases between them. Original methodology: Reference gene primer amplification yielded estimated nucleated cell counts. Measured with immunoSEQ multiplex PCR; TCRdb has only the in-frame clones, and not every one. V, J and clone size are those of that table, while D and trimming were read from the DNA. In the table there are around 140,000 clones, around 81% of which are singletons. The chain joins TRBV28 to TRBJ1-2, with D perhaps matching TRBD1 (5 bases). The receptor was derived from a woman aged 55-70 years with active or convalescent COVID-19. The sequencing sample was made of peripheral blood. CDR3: CASRDTGVYGYTF. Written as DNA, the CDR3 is TGTGCCAGCAGGGACACAGGTGTCTATGGCTACACCTTC.